A single sample is the source of the 27 T cell receptor beta chains below, sequenced in a study of T cell responses to AZD1222 COVID-19 vaccine. Measured with immunoSEQ multiplex PCR; TCRdb has only the in-frame clones, and not every one. The sample yields 75,000 to 80,000 clones, about 80% seen once. This specimen was peripheral blood, taken 28 days after the second dose of the MenACWY control vaccine. Receptors were obtained from an adult who received the MenACWY meningococcal vaccine as a control.

V gene TRBV6-5 combines with J gene TRBJ2-1; no clear D. Between the trimmed V and J ends, which lost 7 bases and 6 bases, there was a span of 13 bases. The CDR3 sequence is 13 residues long. CDR1 is MNHEY and CDR2 is SVGAGI in the germline V gene. In DNA, the CDR3 is TGTGCCAGCAAGCATAGCCCCAGCAATGAGCAGTTCTTC. It translates to CASKHSPSNEQFF.

As concerns this clone: Within the sample, other DNA sequences also encode this same CDR3. The V and J genes are TRBV19 and TRBJ1-2; D is perhaps TRBD1 (5 bases). This CDR3 is 13 amino acids long. Germline CDR1 is LNHDA and CDR2 is SQIVND (reference sequence). The V end was cut by 2 bases, the J end by 4 bases, with 8 bases between. DNA of the CDR3: TGTGCCAGTAGTATAAGGGACTCCTATGGCTACACCTTC. This gives the protein CASSIRDSYGYTF.

This clone turned up a few times. The J gene is TRBJ2-2, the V gene TRBV6-5; 15 nucleotides line up with TRBD2. The ends lost 6 bases at V and 9 bases at J; junction bases unmatched: 5. This CDR3 spans 15 amino acids. From germline, CDR1 is MNHEY and CDR2 SVGAGI. DNA for the CDR3: TGTGCCAGCAGCGGACTAGCGGGGGGGCCCAGGGAGCTGTTTTTT. Its translation is CASSGLAGGPRELFF.

The chain couples TRBV7-2 to TRBJ2-7; a possible D gene is TRBD1 (5 bases). Trimming removed 4 bases at V and 3 bases at J, with 7 bases between. CDR1 and CDR2 from the germline V gene are SGHTA and FQGNSA. CDR3 length: 12 amino acids. The CDR3 nucleotides read TGTGCCAGCAGCTCCACAGGCTACGAGCAGTACTTC. This translates into CASSSTGYEQYF.

The rearrangement links TRBV2 to TRBJ1-5; weak D call: TRBD1 (5 bases). CDR1 is SNHLY and CDR2 is FYNNEI in the germline V gene. The CDR3 has 16 residues. Deletions cut 2 bases from V and 4 bases from J, with 15 bases between. This chain's CDR3 is CASSELGGVRNQPQHF. The CDR3 coding sequence is TGTGCCAGCAGTGAATTGGGAGGGGTGCGGAATCAGCCCCAGCATTTT.

This clone has a count of ten or more. J is TRBJ2-2 and V is TRBV5-6, with D unresolved. This CDR3 has 15 amino acids. Trimming shortened V by 0 bases and J by 5 bases, and 11 bases separated the two germline ends. In germline, CDR1 is SGHDT, CDR2 YYEEEE. The CDR3 here is CASSLEEHLTGELFF. The DNA of the CDR3 is TGTGCCAGCAGCTTGGAGGAGCATTTGACCGGGGAGCTGTTTTTT.

The V and J genes are TRBV15 and TRBJ2-2, with TRBD1 identical over 7 bases. Germline V CDR1 and CDR2: LNHNV, YYDKDF (reference sequence). V lost 1 base and J lost 6; bases outside the gene matches: 5. The CDR3 spans 15 residues. Here the CDR3 DNA reads TGTGCCACCAGCAGAGTTGAGACAGGGTCCGGGGAGCTGTTTTTT. This translates into CATSRVETGSGELFF. The full variable domain, its missing parts supplied by reference TRBV15 and TRBJ2-2, is DAMVIQNPRYQVTQFGKPVTLSCSQTLNHNVMYWYQQKSSQAPKLLFHYYDKDFNNEADTPDNFQSRRPNTSFCFLDIRSPGLGDTAMYLCATSRVETGSGELFFGEGSRLTVL.

This chain uses TRBV6-2 or TRBV6-3 with TRBJ2-3; D is unresolved. V lost 5 bases and J 3 bases, leaving 9 bases between the germline ends. Germline loops: CDR1 MNHEY, CDR2 SVGEGT. The CDR3 consists of 13 residues. CDR3 in DNA: TGTGCCAGCAGTACACACAAGACAGATACGCAGTATTTT. Translation: CASSTHKTDTQYF.

This clone appeared a few times. This chain connects TRBV13 to TRBJ2-3; 8 positions agree with TRBD1. This CDR3 is built from 15 residues. V gave up 5 bases and J gave up 5 bases; unmatched junction bases: 9. Looked up from germline, CDR1 is PRHDT and CDR2 is FYEKMQ (reference sequence). The CDR3 bases are TGTGCCAGCAGCACCCAGGGGGCGGGGAGAGATACGCAGTATTTT. The encoded protein is CASSTQGAGRDTQYF.

J is TRBJ1-3 and V is TRBV15, with D tentatively TRBD1 (6 bases). Germline CDR1 and CDR2: LNHNV and YYDKDF (reference sequence). The CDR3 is 20 amino acids. Deletions cut 4 bases from V and 0 bases from J, with 25 bases between. DNA of the CDR3: TGTGCCACCAGCACCTACAGGGACAAGACTACAATAGCCTCTGGAAACACCATATATTTT. The encoded protein is CATSTYRDKTTIASGNTIYF.

On this clone: The sample carries other DNA sequences with the same CDR3. The chain employs TRBV11-2 and TRBJ1-3; D call uncertain. V was trimmed by 5 bases and J by 4 bases, leaving 15 bases between them. The length of the CDR3 is 15 residues. Germline CDR1 SGHAT, CDR2 FQNNGV. CDR3 sequence reads: CASSPRTGSGNTIYF. The CDR3 nucleotides read TGTGCCAGCAGCCCGCGGACGGGGTCCGGAAACACCATATATTTT.

The chain couples TRBV28 to TRBJ1-1, with TRBD1 identical over 8 bases. The V gene's germline CDR1 is MDHEN and CDR2 SYDVKM. Trimming at V came to 8 bases and at J to 5 bases, leaving 10 bases not matched to a gene. The CDR3 runs to 14 residues. The CDR3 region has the DNA TGTGCCAGCGAAATACAGGGGGTAAAGACTGAAGCTTTCTTT. Its translation is CASEIQGVKTEAFF.

The rearrangement links TRBV18 to TRBJ2-5; TRBD2 matches at 10 bases. The CDR3 spans 13 residues. Germline loops: CDR1 KGHSH, CDR2 LQKENI. V shed 6 bases, J shed 4 bases, and the junction held 2 bases outside the gene matches. CDR3 sequence: CASSRLAGETQYF. The CDR3 DNA reads TGTGCCAGCTCGCGACTAGCGGGAGAGACCCAGTACTTC.

The rearrangement links TRBV9 to TRBJ2-3; D is perhaps TRBD2 (5 bases). Trimming took off 4 bases at V and 5 bases at J, with 11 bases between the two ends. Germline V lookup: CDR1 SGDLS, CDR2 YYNGEE. The CDR3 is 13 amino acids. The CDR3, as DNA: TGTGCCAGCAGCCCCCGGACTCAAGATACGCAGTATTTT. Protein product: CASSPRTQDTQYF.

This clone appeared a few times. The chain has TRBV6-2 or TRBV6-3 and TRBJ2-7; 7 bases agree with TRBD1. The length of the CDR3 is 15 residues. Losses at the gene ends were 6 bases for V and 1 base for J; bases not matched to a gene: 9. Germline V gives CDR1 MNHEY, CDR2 SVGEGT. CDR3 amino acids: CASSDPGQRSYEQYF. CDR3 nucleotide sequence: TGTGCCAGCAGCGATCCGGGACAGAGGTCCTACGAGCAGTACTTC.

V is TRBV12-3 or TRBV12-4 and J is TRBJ1-1; unclear D gene. V was cut by 2 bases and J by 3 bases, with 7 bases left in between. CDR3 length: 13 amino acids. Here the CDR3 reads CASSLSDDTEAFF. DNA for the CDR3: TGTGCCAGCAGTTTAAGTGACGACACTGAAGCTTTCTTT.

The CDR3 coding sequence is TGTGCCAGCAGCTTAGCGGCAGGGAATGAAAAACTGTTTTTT. Encoded protein: CASSLAAGNEKLFF. The chain is built from TRBV7-9 and TRBJ1-4; TRBD1 is a possible D gene (5 bases). The germline V and J ends were trimmed by 0 bases and 5 bases, with 7 bases remaining between them. This CDR3 is 14 amino acids long. Germline V lookup: CDR1 SEHNR, CDR2 FQNEAQ (reference sequence).

This chain links TRBV30 with TRBJ2-1; TRBD2 agrees at 9 bases. This CDR3 comprises 14 residues. Per the germline V gene, CDR1 is GTSNPN and CDR2 is SVGIG (reference sequence). The V gene end was trimmed by 5 bases and the J gene end by 5 bases; junction bases not matched to a gene: 7. The CDR3 region is CAWASSGADNEQFF. CDR3 DNA: TGTGCCTGGGCCTCTAGCGGGGCAGACAATGAGCAGTTCTTC.

The chain joins TRBV19 to TRBJ1-1, with 7 nucleotides matching TRBD1. Germline-derived CDR1 and CDR2 are LNHDA and SQIVND (reference sequence). Unmatched junction bases numbered 11, after V lost 7 bases and J lost 3 bases. The CDR3 runs 15 residues. This chain's CDR3 is CASKTGDPGDTEAFF. The CDR3 nucleotides read TGTGCCAGTAAAACAGGGGACCCGGGTGACACTGAAGCTTTCTTT.

The genes are TRBV28 and TRBJ2-1; weak D call: TRBD2 (5 bases). The CDR3 has 14 residues. Looked up from germline, CDR1 is MDHEN and CDR2 is SYDVKM. The V end lost 2 bases, the J end lost 7 bases, and 12 bases lay between the germline ends. The CDR3 here is CASSLIRRGNEQFF. In nucleotides, the CDR3 is TGTGCCAGCAGTTTAATCCGGCGCGGGAATGAGCAGTTCTTC.

This clone was recorded only once. This chain connects TRBV28 to TRBJ1-2; 9 nucleotides line up with TRBD1. Germline CDR1 reads MDHEN; CDR2 reads SYDVKM. The CDR3 extends over 12 amino acids. V trimming: 6 bases; J trimming: 4 bases; junction bases outside the gene matches: 0. In DNA form, the CDR3 reads TGTGCCAGCAGGACAGGGGGCTATGGCTACACCTTC. Amino acids: CASRTGGYGYTF.

This chain uses TRBV5-6 with TRBJ2-2, with D possibly called TRBD1 or TRBD2 (5 bases each). The V end was cut by 3 bases, the J end by 1 base, with 13 bases between. This CDR3 is built from 16 residues. The germline V gene has CDR1 SGHDT and CDR2 YYEEEE. The CDR3 region has the DNA TGTGCCAGCAGCTACAGGACTGTCGGGAACACCGGGGAGCTGTTTTTT. This encodes CASSYRTVGNTGELFF.

The CDR3 region is CASSQTSGGTDTQYF. DNA for the CDR3: TGTGCCAGCAGCCAGACTAGCGGGGGGACAGATACGCAGTATTTT. This rearrangement joins TRBV4-2 to TRBJ2-3; 13 bases are shared with TRBD2. Germline trimming cut 3 bases from V and 3 bases from J; bases unmatched to any gene: 0. Germline assignment: CDR1 LGHNA and CDR2 YNFKEQ. This CDR3 contains 15 residues.

The V gene is TRBV5-4, the J gene TRBJ1-1, with D maybe TRBD1 (5 bases). Germline V lookup: CDR1 SGHNT, CDR2 YYREEE (reference sequence). The CDR3 is 13 residues long. The V end was cut by 0 bases, the J end by 4 bases, with 7 bases between. The CDR3 bases are TGTGCCAGCAGCTTGGAGGGGCCCACTGAAGCTTTCTTT. Amino acids: CASSLEGPTEAFF.

The V gene is TRBV6-5, the J gene TRBJ2-7; D might be TRBD1 or TRBD2, each matching 5 bases. V was shortened by 7 bases and J by 0 bases, with 13 bases between the two germline ends. Germline lookup yields CDR1 MNHEY and CDR2 SVGAGI. The CDR3 sequence is 14 residues long. The CDR3 DNA reads TGTGCCAGCACACCGGGGCCAGCCTCCTACGAGCAGTACTTC. Translated: CASTPGPASYEQYF.

The chain is built from TRBV11-2 and TRBJ1-1, with D possibly being TRBD1 (5 bases). Germline loops: CDR1 SGHAT, CDR2 FQNNGV. With 3 bases removed from V and 1 base from J, the gap between germline ends came to 6 bases. CDR3 length: 13 amino acids. CDR3 nucleotides: TGTGCCAGCAGCTTTGGACAGAACACTGAAGCTTTCTTT. Amino acids: CASSFGQNTEAFF.

The chain joins TRBV5-1 to TRBJ2-6, with D uncertain. The germline gives CDR1 SGHRS, CDR2 YFSETQ. There are 19 residues in the CDR3. V shed 4 bases and J shed 0 bases, with 20 bases lying between them. The CDR3, as DNA: TGCGCCAGCAGCCCCATTCTTGTGCAAGGTGTCTCTGGGGCCAACGTCCTGACTTTC. Its protein product is CASSPILVQGVSGANVLTF.